These 27 T cell receptor beta chains were all obtained from the same sample, sequenced in a study of OX40 agonist ivuxolimab in advanced cancers. Sequencing was performed with immunoSEQ multiplex PCR; in TCRdb, only in-frame clones are kept and a portion is missing. Of about 59,000 clones listed, approximately 87% are singletons. Sequencing was performed on CD4+ or CD8+ T cells sorted from blood, taken in a trial of the OX40 agonist ivuxolimab. These receptors were collected from an adult with an advanced solid tumor such as melanoma, head and neck, liver or kidney cancer.

This chain joins TRBV5-1 and TRBJ1-1; D is possibly TRBD1 (5 bases). The V gene's germline CDR1 is SGHRS and CDR2 YFSETQ. The CDR3 consists of 14 residues. Trimming took 6 bases from V and 1 from J, leaving 13 bases between them. CDR3 DNA: TGCGCCAGCACTTCGGACAATTGGAACACTGAAGCTTTCTTT. It specifies CASTSDNWNTEAFF.

This chain links TRBV19 with TRBJ1-2; 7 nucleotides align to TRBD1. V lost 7 bases, J lost 2 bases, and 4 bases stayed unmatched. This CDR3 is 13 amino acids long. CDR1 and CDR2 from the germline V gene are LNHDA and SQIVND (reference sequence). The CDR3 DNA is TGTGCCAGTAAGGCAGGGGGAAACTATGGCTACACCTTC. Encoded protein: CASKAGGNYGYTF.

The gene calls are TRBV7-2 and TRBJ2-7; D gene ambiguous. The CDR3 loop spans 14 amino acids. Trimming took 5 bases from V and 1 from J, leaving 12 bases between them. Germline V lookup: CDR1 SGHTA, CDR2 FQGNSA. The CDR3 DNA is TGTGCCAGCAGCAACGATGGCTTGTCCTACGAGCAGTACTTC. This encodes CASSNDGLSYEQYF.

V gene TRBV9 combines with J gene TRBJ1-6; TRBD1 might be the D (6 bases). The CDR3 is 17 amino acids. Germline values: CDR1 SGDLS, CDR2 YYNGEE. The V gene lost 3 bases and the J gene lost 1 base, with 14 bases spanning the gap. CDR3 bases: TGTGCCAGCAGCGACAACAGGGTAGAATCCTATAATTCACCCCTCCACTTT. Its protein is CASSDNRVESYNSPLHF.

The chain joins TRBV7-2 to TRBJ1-2; D is perhaps TRBD1 (5 bases). CDR3 size: 16 residues. V was cut by 1 base and J by 4 bases, with 16 bases left in between. Germline CDR1 reads SGHTA; CDR2 reads FQGNSA. The CDR3 coding sequence is TGTGCCAGCAGCTTAGTTGTAGCACAGGCGACCTATGGCTACACCTTC. It translates to CASSLVVAQATYGYTF.

In this sample, this clone turned up once. The chain uses TRBV11-2 and TRBJ2-6; TRBD2 is a possible D gene (6 bases). This CDR3 region has 18 residues. Germline V lookup: CDR1 SGHAT, CDR2 FQNNGV. Trimming removed 0 bases at V and 0 bases at J, with 12 bases between. In DNA form, the CDR3 reads TGTGCCAGCAGCTTAGATCGGAGGGGATTCTCTGGGGCCAACGTCCTGACTTTC. Protein product: CASSLDRRGFSGANVLTF.

CDR3 DNA: TGTGCCAGCAGCTTGCCCGAGGGACAGGGGGCCTCTGGCTACACCTTC. It translates to CASSLPEGQGASGYTF. The chain joins TRBV7-2 to TRBJ1-2; 12 positions agree with TRBD1. This CDR3 has 16 residues. From germline, CDR1 is SGHTA and CDR2 FQGNSA. V was clipped by 3 bases and J by 7 bases; unmatched bases: 9.

The J gene is TRBJ2-7, the V gene TRBV28, with 8 bases aligning to TRBD2. V dropped 6 bases and J dropped 3; count of bases not matched to a gene: 7. The CDR3 spans 14 residues. CDR1 and CDR2 from the germline V gene are MDHEN and SYDVKM. The CDR3 region has the DNA TGTGCCAGCAGGGGAGAACTAGCGGACTACGAGCAGTACTTC. This sequence encodes CASRGELADYEQYF.

This rearrangement joins TRBV28 to TRBJ1-2; D remains ambiguous. The length of the CDR3 is 14 residues. The V end was cut by 6 bases, the J end by 3 bases, with 14 bases between. Germline CDR1 is MDHEN and CDR2 is SYDVKM. For the CDR3, the DNA is TGTGCCAGCAGCCCCGGGAGCCATCACTATGGCTACACCTTC. As protein: CASSPGSHHYGYTF.

CDR3 nucleotide sequence: TGTGCCAGTACGATTGGACAGCTGAACACTGAAGCTTTCTTT. Amino acids: CASTIGQLNTEAFF. The genes are TRBV19 and TRBJ1-1, with D possibly being TRBD1 (6 bases). The V gene lost 7 bases and the J gene lost 0 bases, with 12 bases spanning the gap. Germline CDR1 and CDR2: LNHDA and SQIVND (reference sequence). CDR3 length equals 14 residues.

This clone has a handful of counts. The gene calls are TRBV18 and TRBJ1-5; D might be TRBD1 (6 bases). Trimming pared 3 bases from V and 0 bases from J, leaving 9 bases between. CDR3 length: 15 amino acids. Germline V gives CDR1 KGHSH, CDR2 LQKENI. CDR3 nucleotide sequence: TGTGCCAGCTCACCCACAGGGCTTAGCAATCAGCCCCAGCATTTT. Protein: CASSPTGLSNQPQHF.

In this sample, this clone turned up once. The rearrangement links TRBV29-1 to TRBJ1-3; D is uncertain. V lost 2 bases, J lost 2 bases, and 10 bases lay in between. The CDR3 spans 14 residues. The germline V gene encodes CDR1 SQVTM and CDR2 ANQGSEA. The CDR3 here is CSVEILGTGNTIYF. In DNA form, the CDR3 reads TGCAGCGTTGAAATCTTAGGTACTGGAAACACCATATATTTT.

The chain links TRBV19 to TRBJ1-2; D is ambiguous. Germline CDR1 reads LNHDA; CDR2 reads SQIVND (reference sequence). Trimming left V 3 bases short and J 6 bases short, with 5 bases between. The CDR3 loop spans 11 amino acids. CDR3 in amino acids: CASSIFNGYTF. The DNA for the CDR3 is TGTGCCAGTAGTATTTTTAATGGCTACACCTTC.

In this sample, this clone turned up once. The chain uses TRBV23-1 and TRBJ2-1, with 10 bases lining up with TRBD2. TRBV23-1 is noted as an ORF with a role that remains uncertain. Germline trimming cut 9 bases from V and 4 bases from J; bases unmatched to any gene: 9. The CDR3 consists of 15 residues. DNA of the CDR3: TGCGCCAGATATAGGGAGCGGGAGGGGTACAATGAGCAGTTCTTC. Translated: CARYREREGYNEQFF.

The gene calls are TRBV7-9 and TRBJ1-2, with D hard to call. The CDR3 loop spans 12 amino acids. Germline values: CDR1 SEHNR, CDR2 FQNEAQ (reference sequence). Trimming left V 0 bases short and J 6 bases short, with 5 bases between. The CDR3 region has the DNA TGTGCCAGCAGCTTAGCGGGAGATGGCTACACCTTC. As protein: CASSLAGDGYTF.

The rearrangement uses TRBV9 and TRBJ2-1; 13 nucleotides align to TRBD2. V lost 0 bases and J lost 10; bases outside the gene matches: 7. CDR1 SGDLS and CDR2 YYNGEE come from the germline V gene. The CDR3 runs 16 residues. This chain's CDR3 is CASSVATGTSGVEQFF. For the CDR3, the DNA is TGTGCCAGCAGCGTAGCAACCGGGACTAGCGGGGTCGAGCAGTTCTTC.

This clone was detected only once. The rearrangement uses TRBV7-2 and TRBJ2-2, with a possible D match to TRBD2 (6 bases). The CDR3 loop spans 15 amino acids. The germline gives CDR1 SGHTA, CDR2 FQGNSA. V gave up 5 bases and J gave up 4 bases, with 14 bases separating them. CDR3 protein: CASSLGGAGTGELFF. The CDR3 DNA reads as TGTGCCAGCAGCCTGGGCGGGGCGGGCACCGGGGAGCTGTTTTTT. The full variable domain, rest sourced from reference TRBV7-2 and TRBJ2-2, is GAGVSQSPSNKVTEKGKDVELRCDPISGHTALYWYRQSLGQGLEFLIYFQGNSAPDKSGLPSDRFSAERTGGSVSTLTIQRTQQEDSAVYLCASSLGGAGTGELFFGEGSRLTVL.

The chain employs TRBV10-3 and TRBJ2-3, with 11 bases identical to TRBD1. Losses at the gene ends were 2 bases for V and 2 bases for J; bases not matched to a gene: 6. CDR1 and CDR2 from the germline V gene are ENHRY and SYGVKD. The CDR3 runs 17 residues. The CDR3 protein is CAISEGQGARSTDTQYF. The CDR3 nucleotides are TGTGCCATCAGTGAGGGACAGGGGGCGAGATCCACAGATACGCAGTATTTT.

In DNA, the CDR3 is TGTGCCAGTAGTTACCAGATAACTAATGAAAAACTGTTTTTT. Translated, it gives CASSYQITNEKLFF. This chain links TRBV19 with TRBJ1-4; no definite D call. V lost 5 bases and J lost 1, with 8 bases in between. The CDR3 covers 14 residues. Looked up from germline, CDR1 is LNHDA and CDR2 is SQIVND (reference sequence).

As DNA, the CDR3 is TGTGCCAGCAGCTTAGTGGTGTGGGGCCAAGAGACCCAGTACTTC. This codes for CASSLVVWGQETQYF. The chain recombines TRBV7-9 with TRBJ2-5; the D is unclear. Germline CDR1 SEHNR, CDR2 FQNEAQ (reference sequence). V lost 1 base and J 1 base, leaving 10 bases between the germline ends. This CDR3 contains 15 residues.

The V and J genes are TRBV7-2 and TRBJ2-2; D gene uncertain. There are 17 residues in the CDR3. Trimming took off 2 bases at V and 4 bases at J, with 17 bases between the two ends. Germline CDR1 reads SGHTA; CDR2 reads FQGNSA. The CDR3 loop is CASSLKNRLTRTGELFF. The CDR3 region has the DNA TGTGCCAGCAGCTTAAAAAACAGACTCACGCGCACCGGGGAGCTGTTTTTT.

The chain is built from TRBV14 and TRBJ2-5, with D perhaps TRBD1 or TRBD2 (5 bases each). V dropped 4 bases and J dropped 4 bases, with 16 bases sitting between them. Germline CDR1 and CDR2: SGHDN and FVKESK. The CDR3 consists of 15 residues. The CDR3: CASSPTGPFVETQYF. The DNA for the CDR3 is TGTGCCAGCAGCCCTACGGGACCGTTTGTAGAGACCCAGTACTTC. The full variable domain, its missing parts supplied by reference TRBV14 and TRBJ2-5, is EAGVTQFPSHSVIEKGQTVTLRCDPISGHDNLYWYRRVMGKEIKFLLHFVKESKQDESGMPNNRFLAERTGGTYSTLKVQPAELEDSGVYFCASSPTGPFVETQYFGPGTRLLVL.

The chain recombines TRBV19 with TRBJ1-5; D ambiguous. In germline, CDR1 is LNHDA, CDR2 SQIVND (reference sequence). The ends were cut back, 4 bases at V and 4 bases at J, with 5 bases in the middle. This CDR3 region has 12 residues. The CDR3 region is CASSTGNQPQHF. Here the CDR3 DNA reads TGTGCCAGTAGTACAGGAAATCAGCCCCAGCATTTT.

This clone was observed once. The chain joins TRBV5-4 to TRBJ2-3; 11 nucleotides agree with TRBD2. Germline V gene lookup returns CDR1 SGHNT and CDR2 YYREEE (reference sequence). V lost 1 base, J lost 6 bases, and 7 bases stayed unmatched. This CDR3 spans 16 amino acids. CDR3 sequence reads: CASSLFIAGGSDTQYF. The CDR3 nucleotides read TGTGCCAGCAGCTTGTTTATAGCGGGGGGGTCGGATACGCAGTATTTT.

The rearrangement uses TRBV5-1 and TRBJ1-3, with D perhaps matching TRBD1 (6 bases). This CDR3 has 14 residues. Trimming pared 0 bases from V and 4 bases from J, leaving 8 bases between. Germline loops: CDR1 SGHRS, CDR2 YFSETQ. CDR3 bases: TGCGCCAGCAGCTTGGAGGGGGGAGGAAACACCATATATTTT. Translated: CASSLEGGGNTIYF.

V is TRBV18 and J is TRBJ1-2; D is uncertain. This CDR3 is 13 amino acids long. V lost 2 bases to trimming and J lost 8 bases, with 12 bases between them. Germline V gives CDR1 KGHSH, CDR2 LQKENI. The DNA for the CDR3 is TGTGCCAGCTCACCAGGCGACCTGAGGGGCTACACCTTC. Protein product: CASSPGDLRGYTF.

The chain employs TRBV7-9 and TRBJ1-3; D remains unclear. The CDR3 consists of 12 residues. Trimming removed 0 bases at V and 4 bases at J, with 1 base between. The germline CDR1 and CDR2 sequences are SEHNR and FQNEAQ (reference sequence). CDR3 nucleotides: TGTGCCAGCAGCTTAGCAGGAAACACCATATATTTT. Amino acid sequence: CASSLAGNTIYF.